Given below is one TCR beta chain in context. Its antigen remains unknown. CDR1 and CDR2 (germline): DFQATT, SNEGSKA (reference sequence). This CDR3 has 14 residues. The entry originates in a study of monozygotic twins with inflammatory bowel disease. General study points: A reduction in TCRbeta diversity (inverse Simpson) was seen in IBD patients relative to healthy co-twins. With others, IBD patients shared fewer clonotypes than healthy twins did, especially with disease activity. Repertoire similarity did not separate concordant from discordant twins, possibly from limited power.

The template-switching step introduced UMIs that carried a 6-nucleotide sample barcode. From its re-call of the 5' RACE reads, TCRdb lists each CDR3 protein once, without DNA. Its listing shows 310,000 or so distinct CDR3 sequences. V is TRBV20-1 and J is TRBJ2-7; the D call from TCRdb, TRBD2, cannot be confirmed without DNA. Sequencing was carried out using blood. The sequence was obtained from a human donor with ulcerative colitis or Crohn's disease, or a healthy co-twin of an affected twin (not recorded which). CDR3 region: CSARPAAYSYEQYF.